One T cell receptor (beta chain) is described in this entry. As yet, its antigen is unknown. The method was immunoSEQ multiplex PCR; TCRdb's version includes in-frame clones alone and lacks a portion of them. In the table there are 69,000 or so clones, around 91% of which are singletons. This sample was taken from a study of OX40 agonist ivuxolimab in advanced cancers. Study results and limitations: In CD8+ T cells, expanded clones were on average more numerous than in CD4+. Both blood CD4+ and CD8+ T cells showed clonal growth by week 6 at 0.1 to 3.0 mg/kg.

Peripheral blood came from all dose cohorts at three timepoints. Sequenced material: CD4+ or CD8+ T cells sorted from blood, taken in a trial of the OX40 agonist ivuxolimab. This TCR derives from an adult with an advanced solid tumor such as melanoma, head and neck, liver or kidney cancer.

CDR3: CASSLKPGAWKSSEAFF. The CDR3 nucleotides read TGTGCCAGCAGCTTAAAGCCAGGGGCATGGAAGAGCTCTGAAGCTTTCTTT. The V and J genes are TRBV7-9 and TRBJ1-1, with TRBD1 as a possible D gene (6 bases). Trimming cost V 2 bases and J 6 bases, with 22 bases left between them. CDR3 length equals 17 residues. Germline V lookup: CDR1 SEHNR, CDR2 FQNEAQ (reference sequence).